These 11 T cell receptor beta chains share one sample of origin, sequenced in a study of T cell responses to AZD1222 COVID-19 vaccine. The table came from immunoSEQ multiplex PCR; TCRdb's copy has only in-frame clones and leaves some out. Of about 160,000 clones listed, about 91% were seen once; the top ten hold 4.4%. The sequenced sample was peripheral blood, obtained on day 0 of MenACWY control vaccination. Source of these receptors: an adult in good health.

The chain couples TRBV2 to TRBJ1-1, with TRBD1 as a possible D gene (5 bases). The ends were cut back, 5 bases at V and 3 bases at J, with 10 bases in the middle. The CDR3 contains 13 residues. Germline V gene data show CDR1 as SNHLY and CDR2 as FYNNEI. This CDR3 is CASSLDSDTEAFF. CDR3 coding DNA: TGTGCCAGCAGTCTTGACAGTGACACTGAAGCTTTCTTT.

This clone was seen only a few times. This chain uses TRBV5-6 with TRBJ2-7; TRBD1 aligns across 9 bases. Germline trimming cut 3 bases from V and 7 bases from J; bases unmatched to any gene: 8. CDR1 is SGHDT and CDR2 is YYEEEE in the germline V gene. The CDR3 is 14 amino acids. This CDR3 reads CASSSTGQGKEQYF. The CDR3 region has the DNA TGTGCCAGCAGCTCCACAGGACAGGGGAAGGAGCAGTACTTC.

Details on this clone: A read error may account for a junction end that differs from germline. The V and J genes are TRBV6-5 and TRBJ1-4; D call uncertain. Germline lookup yields CDR1 MNHEY and CDR2 SVGAGI. There are 14 residues in the CDR3. CDR3 protein: CASSSRGTHEKLFF. The CDR3 region has the DNA TGTGCCAGCAGTTCCCGTGGAACTCATGAAAAACTGTTTTTT.

As regards this clone: The junction and the germline gene differ at one end; a read error may be behind it. The J gene is TRBJ1-1, the V gene TRBV7-7, with D perhaps matching TRBD1 (5 bases). Germline CDR1 and CDR2: SSHAT and FNYEAQ (reference sequence). The CDR3 extends over 13 amino acids. CDR3 sequence reads: CASSLTGNTEAFF. The CDR3 DNA reads as TGTGCTAGCAGCCTCACAGGGAACACTGAAGCTTTCTTT.

The chain links TRBV7-2 to TRBJ2-7, with D possibly TRBD2 on 6 matching bases. There are 15 residues in the CDR3. Trimming removed 5 bases from V and 0 bases from J, with 14 bases in between. Per germline, CDR1 SGHTA and CDR2 FQGNSA. CDR3 protein: CASSQGRSSSYEQYF. The CDR3 DNA is TGTGCCAGCAGCCAAGGGAGGTCGAGCTCCTACGAGCAGTACTTC.

The V gene is TRBV7-2, the J gene TRBJ2-1; no firm D call. Germline values: CDR1 SGHTA, CDR2 FQGNSA. The CDR3 runs to 13 residues. The germline V and J ends were trimmed by 3 bases and 7 bases, with 10 bases remaining between them. The CDR3 sequence is CASSFKLGNEQFF. The CDR3 DNA reads as TGTGCCAGCAGCTTTAAGTTGGGGAATGAGCAGTTCTTC.

This rearrangement joins TRBV27 to TRBJ1-5; D is unresolved. V gave up 3 bases and J gave up 0 bases, with 9 bases separating them. The CDR3 extends over 15 amino acids. Germline assignment: CDR1 MNHEY and CDR2 SMNVEV (reference sequence). CDR3 sequence (DNA): TGTGCCAGCAGTTTGTCCAGGTATAGCAATCAGCCCCAGCATTTT. Protein sequence: CASSLSRYSNQPQHF.

The J gene is TRBJ1-1, the V gene TRBV15; D gene uncertain. V was clipped by 8 bases and J by 1 base, with 14 bases between them. CDR1 and CDR2 (germline): LNHNV, YYDKDF (reference sequence). CDR3 length: 14 residues. CDR3: CATRHWQTNTEAFF. The CDR3 DNA is TGTGCCACCCGGCATTGGCAAACGAACACTGAAGCTTTCTTT.

The V gene is TRBV27, the J gene TRBJ1-1, with 9 bases fitting TRBD1. Germline CDR1 reads MNHEY; CDR2 reads SMNVEV (reference sequence). This CDR3 has 14 residues. V shed 10 bases, J shed 6 bases, and the junction held 12 bases outside the gene matches. The CDR3 DNA reads as TGTGCCACCCATGCGGACAGGGGATGGGCTGAAGCTTTCTTT. Protein: CATHADRGWAEAFF.

This chain links TRBV27 with TRBJ2-3; possibly TRBD2 for D (6 bases). The V gene's germline CDR1 is MNHEY and CDR2 SMNVEV (reference sequence). V dropped 5 bases and J dropped 4 bases, with 16 bases sitting between them. This CDR3 contains 15 residues. The CDR3: CASSPSPRRADTQYF. The CDR3 DNA reads as TGTGCCAGCAGTCCCTCCCCAAGGAGGGCAGATACGCAGTATTTT.

The chain combines TRBV24-1 with TRBJ2-3, with 8 bases aligning to TRBD1. V was clipped by 3 bases and J by 8 bases; unmatched bases: 18. The CDR3 contains 18 residues. Germline V gives CDR1 KGHDR, CDR2 SFDVKD. The CDR3 region is CATSDPTGQGGGLGTQYF. The CDR3 coding sequence is TGTGCCACCAGTGATCCAACAGGACAGGGAGGCGGCTTAGGTACGCAGTATTTT.